This TCR beta chain derives from a study of T cells in Graves' hyperthyroidism and ophthalmopathy. Background on the study: Any treatment followed the collection of peripheral blood at initial diagnosis.

What was amplified from RNA transcripts were TCR beta CDR3 regions. HTBI primers were the set used in a first-round RT-PCR of the TCR CDR3. Using its own MiXCR run on the multiplex PCR reads, TCRdb lists one record per CDR3 protein. The repertoire holds roughly 400,000 distinct CDR3 sequences, with more than 12% as singletons. Study results and limitations: In the analysis, a 13 V-J model separated ophthalmopathy from stable hyperthyroidism. Most thyroid clonotypes expanded above 0.001 appeared in blood too.

Per germline, CDR1 SGHRS and CDR2 YFSETQ. This CDR3 region has 17 residues. Losses at the gene ends were 1 base for V and 8 bases for J; bases not matched to a gene: 14. This clonotype appeared many times. Its antigen is not known. The sequenced sample consisted of blood. This chain joins TRBV5-1 and TRBJ2-1; TRBD2 aligns across 8 bases. This receptor was obtained from a man in his fifties with Graves' ophthalmopathy. The CDR3 region has the DNA TGCGCCAGCAGCTTGTTAGATAAAGCGGGAGTCCCCTATGAGCAGTTCTTC. Translation: CASSLLDKAGVPYEQFF.